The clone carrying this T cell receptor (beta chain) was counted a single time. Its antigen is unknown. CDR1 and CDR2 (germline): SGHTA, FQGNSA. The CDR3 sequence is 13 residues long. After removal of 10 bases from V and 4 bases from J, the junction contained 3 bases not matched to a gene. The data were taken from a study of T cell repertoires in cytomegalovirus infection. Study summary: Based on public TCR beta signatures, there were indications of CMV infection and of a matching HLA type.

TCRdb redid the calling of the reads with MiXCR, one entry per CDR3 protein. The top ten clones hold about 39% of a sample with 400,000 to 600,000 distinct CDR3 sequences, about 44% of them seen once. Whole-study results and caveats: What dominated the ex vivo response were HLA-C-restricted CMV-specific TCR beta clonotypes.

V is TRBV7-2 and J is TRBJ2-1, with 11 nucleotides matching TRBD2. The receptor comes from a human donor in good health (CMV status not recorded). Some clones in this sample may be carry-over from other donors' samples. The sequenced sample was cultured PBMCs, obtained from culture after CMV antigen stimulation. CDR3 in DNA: TGTGCCATGAGACTAGCGGGGTACAATGAGCAGTTCTTC. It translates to CAMRLAGYNEQFF.